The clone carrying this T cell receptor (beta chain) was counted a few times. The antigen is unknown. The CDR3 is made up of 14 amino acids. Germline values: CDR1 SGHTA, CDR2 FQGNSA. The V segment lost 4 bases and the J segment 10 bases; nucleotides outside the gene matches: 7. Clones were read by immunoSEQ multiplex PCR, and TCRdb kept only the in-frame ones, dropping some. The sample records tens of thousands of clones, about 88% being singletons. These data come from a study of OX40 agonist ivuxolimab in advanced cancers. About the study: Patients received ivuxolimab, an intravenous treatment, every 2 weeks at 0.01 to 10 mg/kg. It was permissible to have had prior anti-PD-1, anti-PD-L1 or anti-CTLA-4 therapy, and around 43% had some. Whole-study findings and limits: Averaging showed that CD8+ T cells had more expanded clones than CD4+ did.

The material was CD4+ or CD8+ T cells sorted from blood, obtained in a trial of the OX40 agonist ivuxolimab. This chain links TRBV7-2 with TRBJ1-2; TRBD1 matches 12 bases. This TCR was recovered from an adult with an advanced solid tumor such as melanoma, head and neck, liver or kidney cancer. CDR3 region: CASSSGTGGRVYTF. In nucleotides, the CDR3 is TGTGCCAGCAGCTCCGGGACAGGGGGCAGGGTCTACACCTTC.